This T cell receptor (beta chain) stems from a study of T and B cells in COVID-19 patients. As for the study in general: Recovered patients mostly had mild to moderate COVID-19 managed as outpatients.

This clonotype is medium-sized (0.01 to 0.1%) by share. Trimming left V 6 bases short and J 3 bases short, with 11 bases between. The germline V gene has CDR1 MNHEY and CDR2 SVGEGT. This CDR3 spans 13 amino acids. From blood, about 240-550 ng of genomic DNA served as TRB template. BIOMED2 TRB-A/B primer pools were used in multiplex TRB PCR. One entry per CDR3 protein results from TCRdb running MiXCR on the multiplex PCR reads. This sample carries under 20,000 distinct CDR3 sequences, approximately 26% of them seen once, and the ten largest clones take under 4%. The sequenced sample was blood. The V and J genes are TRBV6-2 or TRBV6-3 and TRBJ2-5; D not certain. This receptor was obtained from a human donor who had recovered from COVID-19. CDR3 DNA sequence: TGTGCCAGCAGCGGTGGGCCGAAAGAGACCCAGTACTTC. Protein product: CASSGGPKETQYF.